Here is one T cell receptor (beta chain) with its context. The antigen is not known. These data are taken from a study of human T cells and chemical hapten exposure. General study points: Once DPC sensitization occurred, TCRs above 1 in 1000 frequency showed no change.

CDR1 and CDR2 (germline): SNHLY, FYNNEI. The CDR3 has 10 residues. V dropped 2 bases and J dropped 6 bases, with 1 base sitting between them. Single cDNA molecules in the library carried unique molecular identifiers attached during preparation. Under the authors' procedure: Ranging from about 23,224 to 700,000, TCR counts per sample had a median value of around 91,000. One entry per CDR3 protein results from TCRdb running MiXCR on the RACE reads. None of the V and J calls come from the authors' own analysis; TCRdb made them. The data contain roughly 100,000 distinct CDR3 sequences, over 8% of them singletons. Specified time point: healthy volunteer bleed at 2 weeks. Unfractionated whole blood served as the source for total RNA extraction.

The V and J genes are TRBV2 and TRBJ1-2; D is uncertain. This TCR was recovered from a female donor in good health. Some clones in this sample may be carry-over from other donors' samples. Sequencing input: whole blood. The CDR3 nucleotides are TGTGCCAGCAGTGAAAATGGCTACACCTTC. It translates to CASSENGYTF.